The table lists the clone carrying this T cell receptor (beta chain) with many counts. What it binds is not known. Trimming cost V 3 bases and J 5 bases, with 8 bases left between them. This CDR3 has 13 residues. Germline CDR1 and CDR2: DFQATT and SNEGSKA (reference sequence). This sample is part of a study of breast tumors, draining lymph nodes, adjacent tissues. General observations from the study: Tumor repertoires ranked between lymph nodes and nontumor tissue in diversity, with V and J gene preferences. Luminal-like breast cancer showed significantly greater tumor-nontumor repertoire similarity than basal-like breast cancer did. Most tumor T cells seemingly derive from lymph node, then expand in tumor. Data only fit, rather than demonstrated, lymph node origin of most tumor T cells.

MiXCR, applied by TCRdb to the multiplex PCR reads, yields one record per CDR3 protein. The sample consists of fewer than 150,000 distinct CDR3 sequences, around 20% of them appearing once. The lymph nodes were axillary draining lymph nodes from breast cancer patients. J is TRBJ1-6 and V is TRBV20-1; the D is unclear. The source is a female donor with breast cancer. Some clones in this sample may be carry-over from other donors' samples. Source material: axillary lymph node tissue. The CDR3 DNA is TGCAGTGCTAGTAATCCTGATAATTCACCCCTCCACTTT. It specifies CSASNPDNSPLHF.